This T cell receptor beta chain appears in the sequencing data of a study of shared clonotypes between healthy human individuals. Findings of the study overall: A few donors shared 5% to 5.5% of their naive CD4 clonotypes. Among non-shared clonotypes, generation probabilities were lower than among those shared by all four donors.

Authors' methods: ImmunoSEQ output lacked quality scores and full-length reads, limiting matched filtering. The protocol was immunoSEQ multiplex PCR, while the TCRdb copy is restricted to in-frame clones and leaves out a portion. V and J calls and clone size come straight from that table; D and trimming were deduced from the DNA. Of about 2.1 million clones listed, around 95% are singletons. As regards this clone: Antigen: not known.

Naive CD8 cells lacked CD45RO, underwent positive selection for CCR7 and left out terminally differentiated effector memory CD45RA+ cells. Free of recent acute infections or vaccinations, the donors were healthy HIV-negative adults. Sample: naive CD8+ T cells from PBMCs. The sequence was collected from a man in his late teens or twenties in good health. Some clones in this sample may be carry-over from other donors' samples.

The CDR3: CASSLLLPSNTGELFF. CDR3 nucleotide sequence: TGTGCCAGCAGCTTGCTACTACCCAGTAACACCGGGGAGCTGTTTTTT. V is TRBV5-6 and J is TRBJ2-2; no definite D call. V lost 1 base, J lost 2 bases, and 12 bases lay in between. This CDR3 is 16 amino acids long. CDR1 is SGHDT, CDR2 YYEEEE, per germline.